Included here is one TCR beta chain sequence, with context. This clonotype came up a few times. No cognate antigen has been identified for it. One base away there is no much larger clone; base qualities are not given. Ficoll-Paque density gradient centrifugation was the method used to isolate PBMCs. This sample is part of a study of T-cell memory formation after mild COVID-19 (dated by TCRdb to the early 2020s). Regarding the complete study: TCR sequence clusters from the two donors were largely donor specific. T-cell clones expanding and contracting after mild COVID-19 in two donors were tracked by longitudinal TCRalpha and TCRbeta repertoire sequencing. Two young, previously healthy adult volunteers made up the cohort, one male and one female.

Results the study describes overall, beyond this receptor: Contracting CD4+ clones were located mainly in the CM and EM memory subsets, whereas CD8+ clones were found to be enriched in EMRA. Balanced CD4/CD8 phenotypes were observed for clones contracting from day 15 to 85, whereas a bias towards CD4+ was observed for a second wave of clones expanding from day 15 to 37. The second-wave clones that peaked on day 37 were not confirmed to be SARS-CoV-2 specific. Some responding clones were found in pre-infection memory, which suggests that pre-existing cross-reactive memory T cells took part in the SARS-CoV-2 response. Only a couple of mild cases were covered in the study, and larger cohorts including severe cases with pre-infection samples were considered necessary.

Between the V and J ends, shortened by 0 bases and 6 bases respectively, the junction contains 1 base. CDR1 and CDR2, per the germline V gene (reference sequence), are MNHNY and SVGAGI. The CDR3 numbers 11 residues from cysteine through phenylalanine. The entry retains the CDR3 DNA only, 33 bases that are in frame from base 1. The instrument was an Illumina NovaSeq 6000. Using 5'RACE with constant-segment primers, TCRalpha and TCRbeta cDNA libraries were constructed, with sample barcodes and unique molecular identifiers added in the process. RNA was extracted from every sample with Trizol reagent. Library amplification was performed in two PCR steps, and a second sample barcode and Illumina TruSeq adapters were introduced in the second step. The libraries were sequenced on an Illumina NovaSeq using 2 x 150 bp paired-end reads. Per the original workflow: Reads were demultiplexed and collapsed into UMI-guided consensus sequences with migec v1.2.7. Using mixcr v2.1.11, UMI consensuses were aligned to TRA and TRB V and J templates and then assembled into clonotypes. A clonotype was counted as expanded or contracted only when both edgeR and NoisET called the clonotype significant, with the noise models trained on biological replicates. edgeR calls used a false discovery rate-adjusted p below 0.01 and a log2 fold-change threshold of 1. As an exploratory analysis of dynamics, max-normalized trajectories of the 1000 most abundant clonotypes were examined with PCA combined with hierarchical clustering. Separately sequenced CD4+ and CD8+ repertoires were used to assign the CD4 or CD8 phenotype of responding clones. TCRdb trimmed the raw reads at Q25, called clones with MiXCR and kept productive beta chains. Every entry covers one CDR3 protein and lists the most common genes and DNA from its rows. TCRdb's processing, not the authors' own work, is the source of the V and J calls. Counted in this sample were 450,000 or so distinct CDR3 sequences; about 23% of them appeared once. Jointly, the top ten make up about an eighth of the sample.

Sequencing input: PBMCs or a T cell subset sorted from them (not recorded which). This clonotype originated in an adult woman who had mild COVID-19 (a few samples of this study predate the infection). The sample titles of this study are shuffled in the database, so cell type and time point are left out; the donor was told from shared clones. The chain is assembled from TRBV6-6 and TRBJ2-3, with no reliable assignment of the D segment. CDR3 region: CASSYSDTQYF. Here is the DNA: TGTGCCAGCAGTTACTCCGATACGCAGTATTTT.